These T cell receptor beta chains were read from a single sample in a study of T cells in Graves' hyperthyroidism and ophthalmopathy. TCRdb re-called the multiplex PCR reads with MiXCR, one entry per CDR3 protein. The sample lists approximately 270,000 distinct CDR3 sequences, more than 14% occurring once. Sequenced: blood. The receptors stem from a woman aged 40-49 years with Graves' hyperthyroidism that later progressed to Graves' ophthalmopathy. The CDR3 runs from the conserved cysteine through the conserved F or W. The order of the fields is V gene, clone size, J gene, D gene, CDR3 length, CDR3 DNA, CDR3 protein. D genes are given only for firm matches. Rows may omit the clone size; those that give it use once, few, many or a size class.

>TRBV4-1|many|TRBJ2-5|NA|15
TGCGCCAGCAGCCAAGATCTCCAGATCCAAGAGACCCAGTACTTC
CASSQDLQIQETQYF
>TRBV5-6|few|TRBJ1-5|NA|12
TGTGCCAGCAGCTTGGGCTTGGGGCCCCAGCATTTT
CASSLGLGPQHF
>TRBV11-2|many|TRBJ2-1|TRBD2|19
TGTGCCAGCAGCTGGGGACTAGCAGGGTTGACCCCGATGAGGGGTGAGCAGTTCTTC
CASSWGLAGLTPMRGEQFF
>TRBV3-1|many|TRBJ2-1|TRBD2|17
TGTGCCAGCAGCCACTTAGCGGGAGGGAGCTCCTACAATGAGCAGTTCTTC
CASSHLAGGSSYNEQFF
>TRBV27|many|TRBJ2-3|TRBD2|15
TGTGCCAGCAGCAGTCCGGGAGGGGTCACAGATACGCAGTATTTT
CASSSPGGVTDTQYF
>TRBV13|few|TRBJ2-2|NA|13
TGTGCCAGCAGCTTACAAGGTGGCGGGGAGCTGTTTTTT
CASSLQGGGELFF
>TRBV20-1|many|TRBJ1-4|NA|15
TGCAGTGCCCAACCCGGATGGGGGTCTAATGAAAAACTGTTTTTT
CSAQPGWGSNEKLFF
>TRBV11-2|NA|TRBJ1-1|NA|14
TGTGCCAGCAGCTTGGGGCAGGCCCGGGCTGAAGCTTTCTTT
CASSLGQARAEAFF
>TRBV28|many|TRBJ1-2|NA|13
TGTGCCACCCAGATGGGGGATGGCTATGGCTACACCTTC
CATQMGDGYGYTF
>TRBV20-1|few|TRBJ1-3|NA|13
TGCAGTGCTCAGGGTTCCTCTGGAAACACCATATATTTT
CSAQGSSGNTIYF
>TRBV18|NA|TRBJ2-2|TRBD1|16
TGTGCCAGCTCACGCTCGACAGGGGGCGAAACCGGGGAGCTGTTTTTT
CASSRSTGGETGELFF
>TRBV2|many|TRBJ2-3|NA|15
TGTGCCAGCACCAAAACCCCGACTAGGACAGATACGCAGTATTTT
CASTKTPTRTDTQYF
>TRBV29-1|many|TRBJ2-1|NA|16
TGCAGCGTCCTGTGGGGGACGGGACTGCTAAACAATGAGCAGTTCTTC
CSVLWGTGLLNNEQFF
>TRBV15|few|TRBJ2-3|NA|14
TGTGCCACGGAGGGGGGGAGGGCCCCAGATACGCAGTATTTT
CATEGGRAPDTQYF
>TRBV27|many|TRBJ1-5|NA|16
TGTGCCAGCAGTTTATCTCGACAGAGGGGCAATCAGCCCCAGCATTTT
CASSLSRQRGNQPQHF
>TRBV5-6|NA|TRBJ2-1|TRBD1|18
TGTGCCAGCAGCTTGTCCTCTGAAGGGGGCCCCGGGACGAATGAGCAGTTCTTC
CASSLSSEGGPGTNEQFF
>TRBV28|many|TRBJ1-2|NA|12
TGTGCCAACAAGCGAGGTGACTATGGCTACACCTTC
CANKRGDYGYTF
>TRBV5-1|many|TRBJ2-6|NA|15
TGCGCCAGCAGGGTATATACTCTGGGAGCCAACGTCCTGACTTTC
CASRVYTLGANVLTF
>TRBV28|many|TRBJ1-5|NA|13
TGTGCCAGCAGTTGGGGAATCAATCAGCCCCAGCATTTT
CASSWGINQPQHF
>TRBV5-1|NA|TRBJ1-5|NA|14
TGCGCCAGCAGCTCCGGGGGACACAATCAGCCCCAGCATTTT
CASSSGGHNQPQHF
>TRBV28|few|TRBJ2-5|TRBD1|17
TGTGCCAGCAGCGGGGGGGGGGACAGGGGGGCTAGAGAGACCCAGTACTTC
CASSGGGDRGARETQYF
>TRBV6-6|many|TRBJ2-3|TRBD2|16
TGTGCCAGCAGTTATACGACTAGCGGAGGCACAGATACGCAGTATTTT
CASSYTTSGGTDTQYF
>TRBV5-1|many|TRBJ2-7|TRBD2|13
TGCGCCAGCAGTTTCGGGACTAGCTACGAGCAGTACTTC
CASSFGTSYEQYF
>TRBV14|many|TRBJ2-5|NA|17
TGTGCCAGCAGTCGCGAGGGGAGGAGAGACCTCGTGGAGACCCAGTACTTC
CASSREGRRDLVETQYF
>TRBV13|many|TRBJ1-1|NA|16
TGTGCCAGCAGCTTAGGCCCATTAGGGCTCAACACTGAAGCTTTCTTT
CASSLGPLGLNTEAFF
>TRBV27|many|TRBJ2-3|TRBD2|15
TGTGCCAGCAGTTTTGCACTTAGCGGGAGCAATACGCAGTATTTT
CASSFALSGSNTQYF
>TRBV7-9|many|TRBJ2-1|TRBD2|15
TGTGCCAGCAGCATACTAGCGGGAGTGTCCAATGAGCAGTTCTTC
CASSILAGVSNEQFF
>TRBV6-5|few|TRBJ1-1|NA|15
TGTGCCAGCAGTTACTCAGGGGCAATGAACACTGAAGCTTTCTTT
CASSYSGAMNTEAFF
>TRBV2|many|TRBJ2-1|TRBD2|14
TGTGCCAGCGAAGCGGGAGGGTCCTACAATGAGCAGTTCTTC
CASEAGGSYNEQFF
>TRBV28|many|TRBJ2-7|NA|16
TGTGCCAGCAGACGGCCCGTTACATTGCACGGGAAAGAGCAGTACTTC
CASRRPVTLHGKEQYF
>TRBV9|few|TRBJ1-1|NA|14
TGTGCCAGCAGCCCCCATACAGCGAACACTGAAGCTTTCTTT
CASSPHTANTEAFF
>TRBV7-8|few|TRBJ2-2|NA|13
TGTGCCAGCAGCTCTAGGGTGGGCGGGGAGCTGTTTTTT
CASSSRVGGELFF
>TRBV27|many|TRBJ2-1|TRBD2|16
TGTGCCAGCAGTTCCCTGGCGGGAGGGCCCCACAATGAGCAGTTCTTC
CASSSLAGGPHNEQFF
>TRBV30|many|TRBJ1-4|TRBD1|17
TGTGCCTGGGGGCGCCGAAAGGACAGGGGAGTAGAGGAAAAACTGTTTTTT
CAWGRRKDRGVEEKLFF
>TRBV5-1|few|TRBJ2-7|NA|15
TGCGCCAGCAGCCCACGGACAGAACCAACCTACGAGCAGTACTTC
CASSPRTEPTYEQYF
>TRBV7-2|NA|TRBJ1-2|TRBD1|15
TGTGCCAGCACCCCGGAAGGGGGCCCGACCTATGGCTACACCTTC
CASTPEGGPTYGYTF
>TRBV7-2|few|TRBJ2-5|TRBD2|14
TGTGCCAGCAGTTACGGGACTAGCGGGAGTTCTCAGTACTTC
CASSYGTSGSSQYF
>TRBV20-1|many|TRBJ1-6|NA|19
TGCAGTGCTAGAGATGAGGGGGAGACAGAGCCCTTCTATAATTCACCCCTCCACTTT
CSARDEGETEPFYNSPLHF
>TRBV11-2|many|TRBJ2-7|NA|14
TGTGCCAGCAGCTCAGGGGCAGGCGACTACGAGCAGTACTTC
CASSSGAGDYEQYF
>TRBV20-1|many|TRBJ1-2|NA|14
TGCAGTGCTAGAGGTGCAGGCTCTAACTATGGCTACACCTTC
CSARGAGSNYGYTF
>TRBV18|many|TRBJ1-6|NA|13
TGTGCCAGCTCACCAGACATTAATTCACCCCTCCACTTT
CASSPDINSPLHF
>TRBV27|many|TRBJ1-6|NA|17
TGTGCCAGCAGTTTAACGCCTCCTAGCTCCTATAATTCACCCCTCCACTTT
CASSLTPPSSYNSPLHF
>TRBV5-5|many|TRBJ1-4|NA|15
TGTGCCAGCACCCCACTGGGGGGATCGAATGAAAAACTGTTTTTT
CASTPLGGSNEKLFF
>TRBV11-2|few|TRBJ2-1|TRBD2|17
TGTGCCAGCAGCTTAGTTTCCGGGACTAGTTCCTACAATGAGCAGTTCTTC
CASSLVSGTSSYNEQFF
>TRBV4-1|few|TRBJ2-4|NA|13
TGCGCCAGCAGCCAACGGGCCCTAGAAATTCAGTACTTC
CASSQRALEIQYF
>TRBV4-1|NA|TRBJ1-2|NA|16
TGCGCCAGCAGCCACCCCGCCCAGGGTCCTAACTATGGCTACACCTTC
CASSHPAQGPNYGYTF
>TRBV4-1|NA|TRBJ1-5|NA|15
TGCGCCAGCAGCCAAGTTTTGTCAGCAAATCAGCCCCAGCATTTT
CASSQVLSANQPQHF
>TRBV20-1|many|TRBJ1-1|NA|12
TGCAGTGCTAGTCTAACAGACCCTGAAGCTTTCTTT
CSASLTDPEAFF
>TRBV19|NA|TRBJ2-2|TRBD2|18
TGTGCCAGTAGTCATAAGGGACTAGCGGGAGGCGAGGCCGGGGAGCTGTTTTTT
CASSHKGLAGGEAGELFF
>TRBV6-6|NA|TRBJ2-1|NA|15
TGTGCCAGCAGTTACTCCGACCCCGTGGGCCATGAGCAGTTCTTC
CASSYSDPVGHEQFF
>TRBV27|many|TRBJ2-7|NA|13
TGTGCCAGCAGTTTCGGAGGGCACTACGAGCAGTACTTC
CASSFGGHYEQYF
>TRBV6-5|many|TRBJ2-2|TRBD1|14
TGTGCCAGCAGTTACGAGGACAGGGCCGGGGAGCTGTTTTTT
CASSYEDRAGELFF
>TRBV5-6|few|TRBJ1-1|NA|18
TGTGCCAGCAGCTCCTATTGGCTAGGACAGCCCCCATTCACTGAAGCTTTCTTT
CASSSYWLGQPPFTEAFF